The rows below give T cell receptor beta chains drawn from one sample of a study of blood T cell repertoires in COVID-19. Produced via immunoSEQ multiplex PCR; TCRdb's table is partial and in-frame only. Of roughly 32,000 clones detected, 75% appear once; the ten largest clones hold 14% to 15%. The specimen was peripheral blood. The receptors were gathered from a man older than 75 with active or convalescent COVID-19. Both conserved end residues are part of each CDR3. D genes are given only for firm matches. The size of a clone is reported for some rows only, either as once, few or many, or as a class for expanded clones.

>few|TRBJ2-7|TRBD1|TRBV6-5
TGTGCCAGCAGTCCAAAGGACAGGGGGGACTACGAGCAGTACTTC
CASSPKDRGDYEQYF
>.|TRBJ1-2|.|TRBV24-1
TGTGCCACCAGTGAATACAGGGACCGCTACACCTTC
CATSEYRDRYTF
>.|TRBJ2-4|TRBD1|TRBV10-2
TGCGCCAGCAGTGAGTCTACAGGGGGAAACATTCAGTACTTC
CASSESTGGNIQYF
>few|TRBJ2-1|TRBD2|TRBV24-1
TGTGCCACCAACGATGGACTAGCCAACAATGAGCAGTTCTTC
CATNDGLANNEQFF
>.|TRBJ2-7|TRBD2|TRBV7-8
TGTGCCAGCAGCTCTAGCGGGAGGGCCTACGAGCAGTACTTC
CASSSSGRAYEQYF
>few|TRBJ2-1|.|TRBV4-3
TGCGCCAGCAGCCAAACCCAGGACAGTCTCATTACCTACAATGAGCAGTTCTTC
CASSQTQDSLITYNEQFF
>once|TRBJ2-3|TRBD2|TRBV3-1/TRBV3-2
TGTGCCAGCAGCCCACTAGCGGGAGACGATACGCAGTATTTT
CASSPLAGDDTQYF
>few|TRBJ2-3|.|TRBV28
TGTGCCAGCAGTTCCGGAGGGGCGACAGATACGCAGTATTTT
CASSSGGATDTQYF
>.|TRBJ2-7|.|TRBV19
TGTGCCAGTAGTGGGAGGACATTCCCCTACGAGCAGTACTTC
CASSGRTFPYEQYF
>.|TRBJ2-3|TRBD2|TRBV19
TGTGCCAGTAGTATTAGCGCGACTAGCGGGGGTTTCACAGATACGCAGTATTTT
CASSISATSGGFTDTQYF
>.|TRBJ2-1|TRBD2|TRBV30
TGTGCCCGGGGGAGCGGGAGGAATGAGCAGTTCTTC
CARGSGRNEQFF
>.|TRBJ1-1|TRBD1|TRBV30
TGTGCCTGGAAGAGGACAGGGGAGACTGAAGCTTTCTTT
CAWKRTGETEAFF
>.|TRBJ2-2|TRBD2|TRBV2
TGTGCCAGCAAGACTAGCGGGAGTATTACCGGGGAGCTGTTTTTT
CASKTSGSITGELFF
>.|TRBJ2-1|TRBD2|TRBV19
TGTGCCAGTAGTATCTTTCTAGCGGGGAGCTCCTACAATGAGCAGTTCTTC
CASSIFLAGSSYNEQFF
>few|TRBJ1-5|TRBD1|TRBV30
TGTGCCTGGAGTTACAGGGGGCCTTCGCCCCAGCATTTT
CAWSYRGPSPQHF
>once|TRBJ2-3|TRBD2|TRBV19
TGTGCCAGTGGTGGGAGGGCTGGAGATACGCAGTATTTT
CASGGRAGDTQYF
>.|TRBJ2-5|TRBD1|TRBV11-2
TGTGCCAGCAGACGTGGGACAGTCGAAGAGACCCAGTACTTC
CASRRGTVEETQYF